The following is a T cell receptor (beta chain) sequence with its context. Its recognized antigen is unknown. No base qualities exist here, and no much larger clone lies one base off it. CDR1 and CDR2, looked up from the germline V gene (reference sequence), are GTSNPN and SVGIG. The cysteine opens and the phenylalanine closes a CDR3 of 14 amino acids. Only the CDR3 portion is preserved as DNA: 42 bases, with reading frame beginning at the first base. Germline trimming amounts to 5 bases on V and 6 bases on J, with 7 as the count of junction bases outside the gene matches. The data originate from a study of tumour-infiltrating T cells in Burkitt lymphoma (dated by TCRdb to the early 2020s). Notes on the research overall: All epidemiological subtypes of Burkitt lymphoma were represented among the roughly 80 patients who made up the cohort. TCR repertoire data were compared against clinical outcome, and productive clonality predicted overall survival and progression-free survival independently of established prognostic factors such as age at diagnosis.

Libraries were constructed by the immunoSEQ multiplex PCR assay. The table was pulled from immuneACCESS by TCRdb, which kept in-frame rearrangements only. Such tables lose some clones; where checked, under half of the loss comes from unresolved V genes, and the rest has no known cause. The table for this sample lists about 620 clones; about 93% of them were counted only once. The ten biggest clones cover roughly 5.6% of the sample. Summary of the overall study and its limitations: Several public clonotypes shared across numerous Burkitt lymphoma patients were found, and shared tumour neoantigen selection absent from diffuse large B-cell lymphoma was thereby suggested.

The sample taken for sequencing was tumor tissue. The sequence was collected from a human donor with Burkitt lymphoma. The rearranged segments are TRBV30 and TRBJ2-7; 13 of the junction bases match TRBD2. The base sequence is TGTGCCTGGCTCGCCGGGACTAGCGGGACCGAGCAGTACTTC. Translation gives CAWLAGTSGTEQYF.